The 8 T cell receptor beta chains given below trace back to one sample, sequenced in a study of cytomegalovirus exposure and HLA in healthy donors. TCRdb's table, derived via immunoSEQ multiplex PCR, lists solely in-frame clones and lacks some. The repertoire has around 160,000 clones, approximately 90% of them found once; the top ten carry 2.5% to 3.5%. The specimen was PBMCs. These receptors all stem from a man between 18 and 29 years old in good health and CMV-seronegative.

V is TRBV6-6 and J is TRBJ2-2; the D gene is possibly TRBD2 (6 bases). The CDR3 runs to 16 residues. Germline CDR1 MNHNY, CDR2 SVGAGI (reference sequence). Deletions cut 0 bases from V and 5 bases from J, with 13 bases between. Here the CDR3 DNA reads TGTGCCAGCAGTTACTCGGGCGAGGGGAGGACCGGGGAGCTGTTTTTT. Translated: CASSYSGEGRTGELFF.

This sequence joins TRBV7-9 and TRBJ1-2; the D is unclear. This CDR3 is built from 11 residues. Deletions cut 5 bases from V and 8 bases from J, with 9 bases between. Germline CDR1 and CDR2: SEHNR and FQNEAQ (reference sequence). The CDR3 is CASSQTWGYTF. DNA of the CDR3: TGTGCCAGCAGCCAGACTTGGGGCTACACCTTC.

The chain uses TRBV10-1 and TRBJ2-1; TRBD2 matches at 8 bases. CDR1 WNHNN and CDR2 SYGVQD come from the germline V gene (reference sequence). The V gene end was trimmed by 4 bases and the J gene end by 9 bases; junction bases not matched to a gene: 11. The CDR3 covers 15 residues. CDR3 amino acids: CASSGAGTRGSEQFF. CDR3 coding DNA: TGCGCCAGCAGTGGGGCCGGGACTAGGGGATCTGAGCAGTTCTTC.

V and J are TRBV6-5 and TRBJ1-5; D remains unclear. CDR1 is MNHEY and CDR2 is SVGAGI in the germline V gene. The V end was cut by 6 bases, the J end by 5 bases, with 11 bases between. This CDR3 is built from 13 residues. In DNA, the CDR3 is TGTGCCAGCAGGCCCAACTTGGATCAGCCCCAGCATTTT. This sequence encodes CASRPNLDQPQHF.

The chain recombines TRBV28 with TRBJ2-7, with D possibly matching TRBD2 (6 bases). V gave up 6 bases and J gave up 10 bases, with 19 bases separating them. Germline CDR1 and CDR2: MDHEN and SYDVKM. The CDR3 consists of 13 residues. The CDR3 spells CASSRRDPSEQYV. Here the CDR3 DNA reads TGTGCCAGCAGCCGGCGGGACCCCTCGGAACAGTACGTC.

The chain has TRBV28 and TRBJ2-1; TRBD2 aligns across 8 bases. CDR1 MDHEN and CDR2 SYDVKM come from the germline V gene. After removal of 3 bases from V and 0 bases from J, the junction contained 4 bases not matched to a gene. The CDR3 contains 16 residues. CDR3 in amino acids: CASSLTGGSSYNEQFF. The CDR3 DNA sequence: TGTGCCAGCAGTTTGACGGGGGGGAGCTCCTACAATGAGCAGTTCTTC.

CDR3 DNA: TGCAGCGGGCGAAGCGGGTTGACCGGGGAGCTGTTTTTT. This codes for CSGRSGLTGELFF. V gene TRBV29-1 combines with J gene TRBJ2-2; D perhaps matches TRBD2 (6 bases). The V gene lost 7 bases and the J gene lost 5 bases, with 14 bases spanning the gap. The germline V gene has CDR1 SQVTM and CDR2 ANQGSEA. The CDR3 totals 13 residues.

The genes are TRBV7-8 and TRBJ1-3; TRBD1 is a possible D gene (5 bases). The CDR3 spans 14 residues. Trimming stripped 1 base from V and 4 bases from J, with 8 bases between. Germline V gene data show CDR1 as SGHVS and CDR2 as FQNEAQ. CDR3 protein: CASSLGGAGNTIYF. The CDR3 region has the DNA TGTGCCAGCAGCTTAGGGGGCGCCGGAAACACCATATATTTT. The full variable domain, rest sourced from reference TRBV7-8 and TRBJ1-3, is GAGVSQSPRYKVAKRGQDVALRCDPISGHVSLFWYQQALGQGPEFLTYFQNEAQLDKSGLPSDRFFAERPEGSVSTLKIQRTQQEDSAVYLCASSLGGAGNTIYFGEGSWLTVV.